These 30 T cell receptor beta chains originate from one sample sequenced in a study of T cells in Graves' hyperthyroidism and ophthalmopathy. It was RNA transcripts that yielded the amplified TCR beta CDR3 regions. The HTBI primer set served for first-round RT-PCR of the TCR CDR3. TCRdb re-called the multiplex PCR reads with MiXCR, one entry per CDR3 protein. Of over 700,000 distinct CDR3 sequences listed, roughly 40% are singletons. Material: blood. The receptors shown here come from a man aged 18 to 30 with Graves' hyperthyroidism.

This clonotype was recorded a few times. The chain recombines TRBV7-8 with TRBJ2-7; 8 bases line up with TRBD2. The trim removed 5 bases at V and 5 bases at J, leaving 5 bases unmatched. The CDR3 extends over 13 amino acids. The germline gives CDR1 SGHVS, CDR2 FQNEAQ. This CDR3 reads CASSQSGGNEQYF. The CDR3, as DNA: TGTGCCAGCAGCCAATCGGGAGGGAACGAGCAGTACTTC.

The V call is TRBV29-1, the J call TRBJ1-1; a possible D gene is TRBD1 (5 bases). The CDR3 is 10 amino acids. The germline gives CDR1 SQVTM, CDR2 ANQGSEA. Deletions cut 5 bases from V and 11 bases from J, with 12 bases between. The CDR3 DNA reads TGCAGCGTTATGGGGGGTTTGGCTTTCTTT. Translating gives CSVMGGLAFF.

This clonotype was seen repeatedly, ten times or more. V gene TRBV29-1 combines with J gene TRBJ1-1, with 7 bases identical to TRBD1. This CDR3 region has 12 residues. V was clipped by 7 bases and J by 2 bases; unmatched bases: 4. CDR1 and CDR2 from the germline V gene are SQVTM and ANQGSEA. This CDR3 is CSAWDSNTEAFF. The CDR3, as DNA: TGCAGCGCCTGGGACAGCAACACTGAAGCTTTCTTT.

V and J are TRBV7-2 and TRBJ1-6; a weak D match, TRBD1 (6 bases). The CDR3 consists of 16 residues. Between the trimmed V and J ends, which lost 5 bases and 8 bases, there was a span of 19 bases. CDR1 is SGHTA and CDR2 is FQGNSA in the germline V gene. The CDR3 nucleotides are TGTGCCAGCAGCCAAGAAGGGGGAATCTCGGATTCACCCCTCCACTTT. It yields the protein CASSQEGGISDSPLHF.

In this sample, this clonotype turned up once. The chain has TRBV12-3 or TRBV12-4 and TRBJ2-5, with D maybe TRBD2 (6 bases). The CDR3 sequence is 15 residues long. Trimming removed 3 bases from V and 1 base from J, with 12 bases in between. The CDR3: CASSFRTSPQETQYF. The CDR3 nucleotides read TGTGCCAGCAGTTTCCGAACTAGCCCCCAAGAGACCCAGTACTTC.

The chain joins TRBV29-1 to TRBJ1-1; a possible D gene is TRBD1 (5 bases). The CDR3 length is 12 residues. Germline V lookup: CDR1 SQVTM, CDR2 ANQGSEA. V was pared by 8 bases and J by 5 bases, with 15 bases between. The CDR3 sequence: CSSQGAVTEAFF. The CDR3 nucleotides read TGCAGCAGCCAAGGGGCGGTGACTGAAGCTTTCTTT.

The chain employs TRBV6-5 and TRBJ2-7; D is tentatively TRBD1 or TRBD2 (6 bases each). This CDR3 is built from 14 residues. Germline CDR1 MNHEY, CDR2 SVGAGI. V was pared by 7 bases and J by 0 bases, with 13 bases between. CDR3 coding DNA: TGTGCCAGCACCCGGGGGCGGGGCTCCTACGAGCAGTACTTC. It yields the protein CASTRGRGSYEQYF.

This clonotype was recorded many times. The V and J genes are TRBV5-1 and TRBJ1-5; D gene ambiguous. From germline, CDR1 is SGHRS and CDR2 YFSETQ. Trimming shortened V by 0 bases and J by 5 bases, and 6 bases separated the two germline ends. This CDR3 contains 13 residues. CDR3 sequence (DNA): TGCGCCAGCAGCTTGGGGTTTGATCAGCCCCAGCATTTT. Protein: CASSLGFDQPQHF.

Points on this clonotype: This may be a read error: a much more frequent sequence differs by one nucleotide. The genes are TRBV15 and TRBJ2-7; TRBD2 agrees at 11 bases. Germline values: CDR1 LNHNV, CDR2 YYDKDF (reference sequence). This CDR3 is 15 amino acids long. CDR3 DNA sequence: TGTACCACCAGCAGAGAAGGGCTAGCGGGGGGCGAGCAGTACTTC. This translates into CTTSREGLAGGEQYF.

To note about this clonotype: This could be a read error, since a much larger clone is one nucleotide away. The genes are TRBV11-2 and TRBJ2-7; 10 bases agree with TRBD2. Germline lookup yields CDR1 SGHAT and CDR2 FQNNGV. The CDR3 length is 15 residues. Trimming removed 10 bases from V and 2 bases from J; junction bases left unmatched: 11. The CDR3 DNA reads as TGTGCCACCAGTAAAAGCGGGAGGGCCACCTACGAGCAGTACTTC. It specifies CATSKSGRATYEQYF.

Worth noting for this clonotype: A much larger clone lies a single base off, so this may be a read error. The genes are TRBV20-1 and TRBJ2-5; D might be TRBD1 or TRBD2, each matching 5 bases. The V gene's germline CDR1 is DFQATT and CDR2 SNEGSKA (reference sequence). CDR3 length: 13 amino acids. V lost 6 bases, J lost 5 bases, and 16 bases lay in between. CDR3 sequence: CSAGLWDVETQYF. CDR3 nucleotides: TGCAGTGCCGGCCTATGGGACGTGGAGACCCAGTACTTC.

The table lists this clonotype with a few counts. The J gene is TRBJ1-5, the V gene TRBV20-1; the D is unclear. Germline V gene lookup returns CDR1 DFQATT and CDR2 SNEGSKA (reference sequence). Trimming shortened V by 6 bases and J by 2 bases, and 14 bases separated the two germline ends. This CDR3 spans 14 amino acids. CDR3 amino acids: CSAFNSAGNQPQHF. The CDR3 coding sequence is TGCAGTGCCTTCAATTCAGCGGGCAATCAGCCCCAGCATTTT.

The CDR3 sequence is CASSLDRGSQPQHF. The CDR3 nucleotides are TGTGCCAGCAGTTTGGACAGGGGGTCGCAACCCCAGCATTTT. The V gene is TRBV12-3 or TRBV12-4, the J gene TRBJ1-5; 10 bases align to TRBD1. The CDR3 is 14 residues long. V shed 3 bases and J 10 bases; nucleotides not matched to a gene: 6.

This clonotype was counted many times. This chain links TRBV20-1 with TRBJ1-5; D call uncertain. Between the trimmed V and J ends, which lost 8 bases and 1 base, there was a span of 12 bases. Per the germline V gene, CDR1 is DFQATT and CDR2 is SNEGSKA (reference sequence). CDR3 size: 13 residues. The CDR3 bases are TGCAGTACGCCCCCCGCGAGCAATCAGCCCCAGCATTTT. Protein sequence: CSTPPASNQPQHF.

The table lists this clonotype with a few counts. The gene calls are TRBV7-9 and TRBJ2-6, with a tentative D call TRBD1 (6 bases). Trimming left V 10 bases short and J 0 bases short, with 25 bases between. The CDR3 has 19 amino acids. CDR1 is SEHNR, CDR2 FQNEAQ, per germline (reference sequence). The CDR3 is CATRAYRDKGRSGANVLTF. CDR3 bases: TGTGCCACCCGCGCTTACCGGGACAAGGGACGCTCTGGGGCCAACGTCCTGACTTTC.

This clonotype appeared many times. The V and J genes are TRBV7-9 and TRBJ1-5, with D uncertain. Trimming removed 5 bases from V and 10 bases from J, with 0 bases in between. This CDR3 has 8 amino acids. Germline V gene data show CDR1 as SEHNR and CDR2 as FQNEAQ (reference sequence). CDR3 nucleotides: TGTGCCAGCAGCCCCCAGCATTTT. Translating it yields CASSPQHF.

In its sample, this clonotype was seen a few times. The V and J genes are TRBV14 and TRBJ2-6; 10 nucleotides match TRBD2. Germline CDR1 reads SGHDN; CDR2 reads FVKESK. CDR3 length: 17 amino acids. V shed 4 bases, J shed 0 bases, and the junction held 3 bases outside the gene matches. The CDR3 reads CASSRLAGDSGANVLTF. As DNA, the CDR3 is TGTGCCAGCAGCCGCCTAGCGGGAGACTCTGGGGCCAACGTCCTGACTTTC.

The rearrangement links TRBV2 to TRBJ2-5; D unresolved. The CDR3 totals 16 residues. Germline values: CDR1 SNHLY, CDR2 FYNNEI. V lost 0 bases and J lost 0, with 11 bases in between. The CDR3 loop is CASSEAEKDYQETQYF. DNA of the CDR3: TGTGCCAGCAGTGAAGCCGAAAAGGATTACCAAGAGACCCAGTACTTC.

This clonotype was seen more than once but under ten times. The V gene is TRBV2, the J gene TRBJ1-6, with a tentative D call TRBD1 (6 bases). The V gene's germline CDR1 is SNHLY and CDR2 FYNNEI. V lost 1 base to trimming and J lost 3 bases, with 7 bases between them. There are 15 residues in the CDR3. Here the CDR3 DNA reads TGTGCCAGCAGTGAAGACAGGGTCTATAATTCACCCCTCCACTTT. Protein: CASSEDRVYNSPLHF.

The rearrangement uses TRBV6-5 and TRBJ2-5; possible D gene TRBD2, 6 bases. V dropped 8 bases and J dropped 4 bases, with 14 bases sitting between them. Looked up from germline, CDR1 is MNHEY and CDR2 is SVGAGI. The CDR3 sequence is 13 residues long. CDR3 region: CASSSVFRETQYF. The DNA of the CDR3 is TGTGCCAGCTCTAGCGTATTCCGAGAGACCCAGTACTTC.

This CDR3 is CASSQGGLRTEAFF. The DNA of the CDR3 is TGTGCCAGCAGCCAAGGGGGTTTGCGCACTGAAGCTTTCTTT. This chain connects TRBV3-2 to TRBJ1-1. TRBV3-2 constitutes a pseudogene. The CDR3 covers 14 residues.

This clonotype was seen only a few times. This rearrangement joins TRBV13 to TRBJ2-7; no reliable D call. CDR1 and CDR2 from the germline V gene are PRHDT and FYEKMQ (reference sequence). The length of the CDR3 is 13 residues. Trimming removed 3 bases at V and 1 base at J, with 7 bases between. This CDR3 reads CASSFQLSYEQYF. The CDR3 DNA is TGTGCCAGCAGCTTCCAGCTATCCTACGAGCAGTACTTC.

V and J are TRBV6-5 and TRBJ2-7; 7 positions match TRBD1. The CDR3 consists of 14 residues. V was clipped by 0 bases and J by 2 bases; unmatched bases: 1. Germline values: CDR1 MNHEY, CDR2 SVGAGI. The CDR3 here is CASSYSGTAYEQYF. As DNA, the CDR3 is TGTGCCAGCAGTTACTCAGGGACAGCCTACGAGCAGTACTTC.

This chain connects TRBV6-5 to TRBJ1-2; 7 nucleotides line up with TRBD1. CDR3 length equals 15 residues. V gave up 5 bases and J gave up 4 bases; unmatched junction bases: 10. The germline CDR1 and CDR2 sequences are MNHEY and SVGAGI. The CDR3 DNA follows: TGTGCCAGCAGTCCGCGACAGGGTGACGGCTATGGCTACACCTTC. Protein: CASSPRQGDGYGYTF.

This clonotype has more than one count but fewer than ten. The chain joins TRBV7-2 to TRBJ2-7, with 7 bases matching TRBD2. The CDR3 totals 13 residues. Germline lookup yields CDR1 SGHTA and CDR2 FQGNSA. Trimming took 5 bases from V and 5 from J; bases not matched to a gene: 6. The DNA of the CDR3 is TGTGCCAGCAGCGGGGGGGTGAAGGACGAGCAGTACTTC. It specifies CASSGGVKDEQYF. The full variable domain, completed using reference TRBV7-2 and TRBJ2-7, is GAGVSQSPSNKVTEKGKDVELRCDPISGHTALYWYRQSLGQGLEFLIYFQGNSAPDKSGLPSDRFSAERTGGSVSTLTIQRTQQEDSAVYLCASSGGVKDEQYFGPGTRLTVT.

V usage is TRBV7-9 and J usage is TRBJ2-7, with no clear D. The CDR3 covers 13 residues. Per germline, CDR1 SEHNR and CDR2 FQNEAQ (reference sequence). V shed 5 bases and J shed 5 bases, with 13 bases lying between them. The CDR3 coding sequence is TGTGCCAGCAGCAAGGGTATTAGGGACGAGCAGTACTTC. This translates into CASSKGIRDEQYF. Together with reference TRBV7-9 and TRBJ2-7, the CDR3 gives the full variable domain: DTGVSQNPRHKITKRGQNVTFRCDPISEHNRLYWYRQTLGQGPEFLTYFQNEAQLEKSRLLSDRFSAERPKGSFSTLEIQRTEQGDSAMYLCASSKGIRDEQYFGPGTRLTVT.

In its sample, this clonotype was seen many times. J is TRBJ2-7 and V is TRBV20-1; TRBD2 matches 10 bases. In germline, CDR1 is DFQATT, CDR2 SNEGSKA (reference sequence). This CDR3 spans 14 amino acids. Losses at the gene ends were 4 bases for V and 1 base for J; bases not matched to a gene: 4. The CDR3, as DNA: TGCAGTGCTATGGATAGCGGGAGGTCCTACGAGCAGTACTTC. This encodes CSAMDSGRSYEQYF.

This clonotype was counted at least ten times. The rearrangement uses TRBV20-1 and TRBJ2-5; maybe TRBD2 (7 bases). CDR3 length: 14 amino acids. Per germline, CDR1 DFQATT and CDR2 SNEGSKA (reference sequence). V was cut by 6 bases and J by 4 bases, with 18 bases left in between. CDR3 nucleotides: TGCAGTGCAGTCGACGTGGGGGGGGCAGAGACCCAGTACTTC. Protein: CSAVDVGGAETQYF.

CDR3 in DNA: TGTGCCAGCAGCTTAGTTCAGGGGACCACCGGGGAGCTGTTTTTT. Translating it yields CASSLVQGTTGELFF. The chain combines TRBV7-8 with TRBJ2-2; D is perhaps TRBD1 (6 bases). This CDR3 has 15 amino acids. Per germline, CDR1 SGHVS and CDR2 FQNEAQ. The V end was cut by 1 base, the J end by 4 bases, with 10 bases between. Based on the CDR3 plus reference TRBV7-8 and TRBJ2-2, the full variable domain is GAGVSQSPRYKVAKRGQDVALRCDPISGHVSLFWYQQALGQGPEFLTYFQNEAQLDKSGLPSDRFFAERPEGSVSTLKIQRTQQEDSAVYLCASSLVQGTTGELFFGEGSRLTVL.

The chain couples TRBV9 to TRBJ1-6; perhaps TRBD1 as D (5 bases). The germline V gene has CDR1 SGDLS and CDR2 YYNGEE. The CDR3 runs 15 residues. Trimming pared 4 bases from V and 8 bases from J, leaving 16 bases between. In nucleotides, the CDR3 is TGTGCCAGCAGCCACGGGGGATCGCGTCATTCACCCCTCCACTTT. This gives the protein CASSHGGSRHSPLHF.